The subject of this entry is one T cell receptor beta chain. The source of the sample is a study of control samples from healthy donors and cancer patients. Assay: immunoSEQ multiplex PCR; the TCRdb copy retains only in-frame clones and omits some. The sample lists over 90,000 clones, around 90% seen once, with about 2.5% in the top ten. The source of this sequence is a woman aged 18 to 35 in good health. Specimen: blood.

CDR3 nucleotides: TGTGCCAGCAGGGCACAGGGGGGAAACATTCAGTACTTC. As protein: CASRAQGGNIQYF. The rearrangement uses TRBV6-5 and TRBJ2-4, with 8 bases fitting TRBD1. The V segment lost 6 bases and the J segment 6 bases; nucleotides outside the gene matches: 4. Per the germline V gene, CDR1 is MNHEY and CDR2 is SVGAGI. The CDR3 is 13 residues long.